This T cell receptor beta chain originates from a study of T cell repertoires in cytomegalovirus infection. Each CDR3 protein gets one entry after TCRdb re-called the reads with MiXCR. The sample lists over 50,000 distinct CDR3 sequences; 20% to 25% were seen once. On this clonotype: Its cognate antigen is unknown.

The CDR3 is 12 residues long. V lost 5 bases to trimming and J lost 5 bases, with 9 bases between them. Study-wide findings and caveats: Ex vivo responses were dominated by HLA-C-restricted CMV-specific TCR beta clonotypes.

The specimen was CD8+ T cells from cultured PBMCs, collected from culture after CMV antigen stimulation. This sequence was found in a human donor in good health (CMV status not recorded). Some clones in this sample may be carry-over from other donors' samples. This chain joins TRBV12-3 or TRBV12-4 and TRBJ2-5; D uncertain. The CDR3, as DNA: TGTGCCAGCAGTCTCTCTGGGGAGACCCAGTACTTC. The encoded protein is CASSLSGETQYF.